This T cell receptor beta chain is from a study of blood T cell repertoires in COVID-19. Germline trimming cut 1 base from V and 5 bases from J; bases unmatched to any gene: 12. Germline V gene lookup returns CDR1 SEHNR and CDR2 FQNEAQ (reference sequence). CDR3 size: 18 residues. Recovery meant two consecutive negative NP/OP PCR tests, professional clearance, or resolved symptoms. This clone was detected only once. Measured with immunoSEQ multiplex PCR; TCRdb has only the in-frame clones, and not every one. This table holds 350,000 to 400,000 clones, roughly 91% found once. Sequencing input: PBMCs or T cells enriched from blood (not recorded which). J is TRBJ2-3 and V is TRBV7-9, with TRBD1 matching over 10 bases. The TCR comes from a young woman who had recovered from COVID-19. The CDR3 coding sequence is TGTGCCAGCAGCTTAGGGGACAGGGGACCTCCCGGGGGAGATACGCAGTATTTT. It encodes CASSLGDRGPPGGDTQYF.